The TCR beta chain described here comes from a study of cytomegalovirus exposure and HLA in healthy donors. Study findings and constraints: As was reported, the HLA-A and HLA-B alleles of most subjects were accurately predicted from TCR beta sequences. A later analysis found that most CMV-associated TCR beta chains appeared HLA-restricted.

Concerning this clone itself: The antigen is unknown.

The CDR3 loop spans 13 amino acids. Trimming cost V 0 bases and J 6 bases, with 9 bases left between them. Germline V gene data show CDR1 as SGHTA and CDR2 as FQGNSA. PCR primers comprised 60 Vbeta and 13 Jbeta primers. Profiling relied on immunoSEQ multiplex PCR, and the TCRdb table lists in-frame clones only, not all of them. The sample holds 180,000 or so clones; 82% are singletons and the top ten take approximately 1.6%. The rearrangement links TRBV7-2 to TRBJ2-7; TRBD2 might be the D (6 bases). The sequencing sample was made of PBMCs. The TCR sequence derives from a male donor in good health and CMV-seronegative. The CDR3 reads CASSLAGGPEQYF. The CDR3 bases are TGTGCCAGCAGCTTAGCAGGAGGGCCCGAGCAGTACTTC.